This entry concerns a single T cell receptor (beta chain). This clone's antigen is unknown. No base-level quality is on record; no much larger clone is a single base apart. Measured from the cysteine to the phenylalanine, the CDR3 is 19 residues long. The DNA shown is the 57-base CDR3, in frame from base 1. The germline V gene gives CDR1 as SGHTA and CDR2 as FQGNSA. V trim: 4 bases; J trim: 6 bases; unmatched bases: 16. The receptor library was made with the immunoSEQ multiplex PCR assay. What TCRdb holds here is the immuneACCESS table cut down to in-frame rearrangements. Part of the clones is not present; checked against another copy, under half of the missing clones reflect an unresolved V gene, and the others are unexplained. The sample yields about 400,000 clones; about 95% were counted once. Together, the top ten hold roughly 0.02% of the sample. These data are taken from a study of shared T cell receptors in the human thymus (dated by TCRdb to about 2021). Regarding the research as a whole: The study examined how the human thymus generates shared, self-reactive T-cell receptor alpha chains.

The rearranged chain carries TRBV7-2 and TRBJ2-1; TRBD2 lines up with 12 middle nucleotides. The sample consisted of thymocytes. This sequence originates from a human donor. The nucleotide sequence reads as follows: TGTGCCAGCAGCTCCGCAAACCCAAGACTAGCGGGAGCCCCCAATGAGCAGTTCTTC. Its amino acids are CASSSANPRLAGAPNEQFF. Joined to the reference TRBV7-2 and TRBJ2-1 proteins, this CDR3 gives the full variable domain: GAGVSQSPSNKVTEKGKDVELRCDPISGHTALYWYRQSLGQGLEFLIYFQGNSAPDKSGLPSDRFSAERTGGSVSTLTIQRTQQEDSAVYLCASSSANPRLAGAPNEQFFGPGTRLTVL.